This T cell receptor beta chain was documented in a study of beta chain features in type 1 diabetes. On the study more broadly: Similarity in age, gender and cell yields was seen between patients and healthy donors.

V shed 4 bases, J shed 1 base, and the junction held 5 bases outside the gene matches. The CDR3 loop spans 15 amino acids. The germline V gene encodes CDR1 MNHNS and CDR2 SASEGT. Findings and limits, study-wide: PCR could preferentially amplify shorter templates, alike in patients and controls.

This clone has only a few counts. Its specificity is unknown. Naive, central memory, regulatory and stem cell-like memory cells within the CD4+ compartment were sorted using CD45RO/CCR7/CD25/CD127/CD95/CD27. The isolated RNA, all of it, was reverse transcribed, so expressed TCRB transcripts were what got sequenced. Sequencing was performed with immunoSEQ multiplex PCR; in TCRdb, only in-frame clones are kept and a portion is missing. Of under 800,000 clones in the sample, roughly 16% are singletons; the top ten hold 0.09% to 0.095%. The origin of this receptor is a man between 18 and 29 years old in good health. Source material: naive CD4+ T cells from blood. J is TRBJ2-5 and V is TRBV6-1; 8 bases fit TRBD2. The CDR3 nucleotides are TGTGCCAGCAGTGCCTTGGGACTAGGCCAAGAGACCCAGTACTTC. Amino acid sequence: CASSALGLGQETQYF.